This entry lists 5 T cell receptor beta chains sequenced from one sample in a study of persistence of HIV-infected CD4 T cells (dated by TCRdb to 2019 to 2021). Taken with the paper, the label for treatment or condition translates to: suppressive antiretroviral therapy. As a nonspecific positive control representing the CD4+ T cell repertoire, the cells were stimulated with anti-CD3/anti-CD28 magnetic beads. CD4+ T cells that responded were sorted based on upregulation of both CD40 ligand and CD69. Their specific antigens are unknown. TCRbeta repertoires were sequenced from genomic DNA with the immunoSEQ hsTCRB assay version 4 in survey mode. In its TCRdb copy, this immuneACCESS table keeps in-frame sequences only and misses some clones. Where compared with another copy, unresolved V genes explain less than half of these, and the others have no known cause. For this sample the table gives about 45,000 clones, of which 85% to 90% were detected only once. The ten largest clones take up around 3.4% of the sample.

Source: CD4+ T cells sorted from PBMCs after approximately 19-hour stimulation, taken from a patient who received antiretroviral therapy. According to the study, the label for this sample's cell subset or site signals: CD40L+CD69+ CD4 T cells responding to anti-CD3/anti-CD28 beads, representing the overall repertoire. These receptors were obtained from an adult woman with HIV who was CMV-seropositive.

This chain joins TRBV29-1 and TRBJ2-5; D unresolved. CDR1 and CDR2 (germline): SQVTM, ANQGSEA. V was cut by 0 bases and J by 5 bases, with 7 bases left in between. The CDR3 runs 12 residues. DNA for the CDR3: TGCAGCGTTGAAGATCGTGAGGAGACCCAGTACTTC. Translating it yields CSVEDREETQYF.

J is TRBJ2-7 and V is TRBV6-6; D is possibly TRBD1 (6 bases). This CDR3 spans 14 amino acids. Germline loops: CDR1 MNHNY, CDR2 SVGAGI (reference sequence). V lost 4 bases to trimming and J lost 3 bases, with 13 bases between them. CDR3 region: CASSWAGVDYEQYF. CDR3 sequence (DNA): TGTGCCAGCAGTTGGGCAGGGGTCGACTACGAGCAGTACTTC.

A single count supports this clone. This sequence joins TRBV24-1 and TRBJ1-2, with 9 bases identical to TRBD1. The germline V gene encodes CDR1 KGHDR and CDR2 SFDVKD. Unmatched junction bases numbered 3, after V lost 4 bases and J lost 4 bases. This CDR3 spans 14 amino acids. The CDR3 is CATSDQTGGYGYTF. The DNA for the CDR3 is TGTGCCACCAGTGACCAGACAGGGGGCTATGGCTACACCTTC.

There are a few counts of this clone. The gene calls are TRBV30 and TRBJ1-1; D is unclear. The CDR3 extends over 13 amino acids. With 1 base removed from V and 1 base from J, the gap between germline ends came to 7 bases. Germline V gene data show CDR1 as GTSNPN and CDR2 as SVGIG (reference sequence). CDR3 nucleotide sequence: TGTGCCTGGAGTGACGTACAGAACACTGAAGCTTTCTTT. As protein: CAWSDVQNTEAFF.

This clone was found a few times. The rearrangement links TRBV5-1 to TRBJ1-2, with 8 bases lining up with TRBD1. CDR3 length: 15 amino acids. CDR1 and CDR2 from the germline V gene are SGHRS and YFSETQ. V lost 3 bases, J lost 6 bases, and 10 bases stayed unmatched. The CDR3 DNA sequence: TGCGCCAGCAGCTATGGACAGGGAGGAGGTAATGGCTACACCTTC. This sequence encodes CASSYGQGGGNGYTF.